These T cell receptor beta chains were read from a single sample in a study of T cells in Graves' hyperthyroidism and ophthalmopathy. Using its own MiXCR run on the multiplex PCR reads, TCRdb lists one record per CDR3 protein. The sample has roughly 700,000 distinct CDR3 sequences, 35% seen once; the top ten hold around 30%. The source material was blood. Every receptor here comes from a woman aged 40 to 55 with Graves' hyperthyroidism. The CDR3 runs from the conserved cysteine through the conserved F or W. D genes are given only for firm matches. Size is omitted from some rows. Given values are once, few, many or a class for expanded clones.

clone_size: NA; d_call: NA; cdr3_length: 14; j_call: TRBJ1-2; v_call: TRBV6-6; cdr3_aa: CATTGWVGSYGYTF; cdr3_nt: TGTGCCACGACTGGGTGGGTGGGTTCCTATGGCTACACCTTC
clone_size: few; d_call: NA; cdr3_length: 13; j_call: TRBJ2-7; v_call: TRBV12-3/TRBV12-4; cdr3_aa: CASSFRRSDEQYF; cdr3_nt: TGTGCCAGCAGTTTTCGGAGGTCGGACGAGCAGTACTTC
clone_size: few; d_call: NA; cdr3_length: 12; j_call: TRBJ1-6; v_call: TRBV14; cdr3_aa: CASSQDQGPLHF; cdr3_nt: TGTGCCAGCAGCCAAGATCAGGGGCCCCTCCACTTT
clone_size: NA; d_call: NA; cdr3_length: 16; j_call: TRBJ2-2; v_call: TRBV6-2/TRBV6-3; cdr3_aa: CASSYPDGTFSGELFF; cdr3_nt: TGTGCCAGCAGTTACCCGGACGGAACCTTCTCCGGGGAGCTGTTTTTT
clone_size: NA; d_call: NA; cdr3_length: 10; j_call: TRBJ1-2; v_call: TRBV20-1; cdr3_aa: CGIGFHGYTF; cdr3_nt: TGCGGAATAGGGTTTCATGGCTACACCTTC
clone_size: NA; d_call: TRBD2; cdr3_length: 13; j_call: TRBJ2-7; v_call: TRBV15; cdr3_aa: CATRAPGGYEQYF; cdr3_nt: TGTGCCACCAGGGCGCCGGGGGGTTACGAGCAGTACTTC
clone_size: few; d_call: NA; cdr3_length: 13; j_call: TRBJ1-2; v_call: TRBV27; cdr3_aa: CASSPLGHYGYTF; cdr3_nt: TGTGCCAGCAGTCCACTCGGCCACTATGGCTACACCTTC
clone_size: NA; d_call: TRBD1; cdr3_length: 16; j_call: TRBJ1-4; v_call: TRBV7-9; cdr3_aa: CASSLAVDRAAEKLFF; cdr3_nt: TGTGCCAGCAGCTTAGCGGTCGACAGGGCTGCTGAAAAACTGTTTTTT
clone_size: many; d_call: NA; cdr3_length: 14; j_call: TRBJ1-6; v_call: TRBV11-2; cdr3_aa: CASSLDGHASPLHF; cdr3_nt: TGTGCCAGCAGCTTGGATGGACACGCTTCACCCCTCCACTTT
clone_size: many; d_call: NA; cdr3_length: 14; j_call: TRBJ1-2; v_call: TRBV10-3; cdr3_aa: CAISQQGAQYGYTF; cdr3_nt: TGTGCCATCAGTCAACAGGGAGCTCAGTATGGCTACACCTTC
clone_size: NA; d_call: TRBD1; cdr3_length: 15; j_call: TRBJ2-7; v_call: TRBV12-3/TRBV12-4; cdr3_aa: CASSSHGQAGLEQYF; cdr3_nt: TGTGCCAGCAGTTCTCACGGACAGGCCGGTCTCGAGCAGTACTTC
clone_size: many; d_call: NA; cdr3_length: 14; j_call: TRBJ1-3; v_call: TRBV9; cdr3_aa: CASSVGTATNTIYF; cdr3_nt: TGTGCCAGCAGCGTAGGGACAGCGACAAACACCATATATTTT
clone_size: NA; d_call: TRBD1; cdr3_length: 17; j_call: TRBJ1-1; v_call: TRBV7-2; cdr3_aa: CASSLVGTGYMNTEAFF; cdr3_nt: TGTGCCAGCAGCTTAGTTGGGACAGGCTATATGAACACTGAAGCTTTCTTT
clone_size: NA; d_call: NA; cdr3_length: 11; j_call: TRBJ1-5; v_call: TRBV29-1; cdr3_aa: CSPGRGQPQHF; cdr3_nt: TGCAGCCCAGGGCGCGGTCAGCCCCAGCATTTT
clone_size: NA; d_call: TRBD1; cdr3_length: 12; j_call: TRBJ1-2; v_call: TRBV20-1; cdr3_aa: CSAATGAYGYTF; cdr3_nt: TGCAGTGCCGCCACAGGGGCCTATGGCTACACCTTC
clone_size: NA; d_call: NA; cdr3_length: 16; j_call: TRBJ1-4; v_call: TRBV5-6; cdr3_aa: CASSQDPQGKHEKLFF; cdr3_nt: TGTGCCAGCAGCCAAGACCCCCAGGGGAAGCACGAAAAACTGTTTTTT
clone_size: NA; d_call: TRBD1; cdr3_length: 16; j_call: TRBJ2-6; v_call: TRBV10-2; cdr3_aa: CASRARGSSGANVRTF; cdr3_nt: TGCGCCAGCAGGGCCAGGGGGAGCTCTGGGGCCAACGTCCGGACTTTC
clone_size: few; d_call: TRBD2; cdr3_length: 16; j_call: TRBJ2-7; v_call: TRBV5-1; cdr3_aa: CASCLLAEASMYEQYF; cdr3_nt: TGCGCCAGCTGTCTACTAGCGGAGGCGAGTATGTACGAGCAGTACTTC
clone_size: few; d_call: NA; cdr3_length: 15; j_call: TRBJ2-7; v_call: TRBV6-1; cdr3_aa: CASTNSGLLSYEQYF; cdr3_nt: TGTGCCAGCACCAATAGCGGACTTCTCTCCTACGAGCAGTACTTC
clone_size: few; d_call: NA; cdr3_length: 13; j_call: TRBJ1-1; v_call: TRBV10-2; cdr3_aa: CASSEYRATEAFF; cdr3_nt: TGCGCCAGCAGTGAGTACAGGGCCACTGAAGCTTTCTTT
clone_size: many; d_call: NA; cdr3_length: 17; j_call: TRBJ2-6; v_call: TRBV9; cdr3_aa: CASSVRGEDSGANVLTF; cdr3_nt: TGTGCCAGCAGCGTACGAGGGGAGGACTCTGGGGCCAACGTCCTGACTTTC
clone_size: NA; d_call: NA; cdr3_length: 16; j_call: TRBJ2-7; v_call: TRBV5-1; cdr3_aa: CASSSLPGGVWDEQYF; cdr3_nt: TGCGCCAGCAGCTCCCTCCCGGGCGGGGTGTGGGACGAGCAGTACTTC
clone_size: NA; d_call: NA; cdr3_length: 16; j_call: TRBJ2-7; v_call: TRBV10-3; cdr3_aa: CASSYSISGIPYEQYF; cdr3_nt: TGTGCCAGCAGTTACTCGATTTCTGGGATTCCCTACGAGCAGTACTTC
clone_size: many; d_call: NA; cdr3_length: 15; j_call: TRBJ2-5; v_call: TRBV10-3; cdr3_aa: CAISATLDPGETQYF; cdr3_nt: TGTGCCATCAGTGCTACCCTTGACCCAGGAGAGACCCAGTACTTC
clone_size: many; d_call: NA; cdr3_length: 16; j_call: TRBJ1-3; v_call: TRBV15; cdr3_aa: CATSSHDMPSGNTIYF; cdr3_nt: TGTGCCACCAGCAGCCACGACATGCCCTCTGGAAACACCATATATTTT
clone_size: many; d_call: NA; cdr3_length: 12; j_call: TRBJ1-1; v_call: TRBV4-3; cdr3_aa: CASSQVAGGPFF; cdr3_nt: TGCGCCAGCAGCCAAGTCGCGGGGGGGCCTTTCTTT
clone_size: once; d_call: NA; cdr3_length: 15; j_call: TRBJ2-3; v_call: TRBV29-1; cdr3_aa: CSADGPEGGTDTQYF; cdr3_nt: TGCAGCGCGGACGGTCCGGAGGGGGGAACAGATACGCAGTATTTT
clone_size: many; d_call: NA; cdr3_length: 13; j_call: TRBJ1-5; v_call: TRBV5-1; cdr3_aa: CASSLDGNQPQHF; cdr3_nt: TGTGCTAGCAGCTTGGACGGAAATCAGCCCCAGCATTTT
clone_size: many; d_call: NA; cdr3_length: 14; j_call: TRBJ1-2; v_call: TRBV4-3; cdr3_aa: CASSQDSGRWGYTF; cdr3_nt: TGCGCCAGCAGCCAAGATTCAGGGCGATGGGGCTACACCTTC
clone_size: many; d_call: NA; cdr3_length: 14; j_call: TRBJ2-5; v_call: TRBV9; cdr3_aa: CASSVFGRMETQYF; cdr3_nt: TGTGCCAGCAGCGTATTTGGGAGGATGGAGACCCAGTACTTC
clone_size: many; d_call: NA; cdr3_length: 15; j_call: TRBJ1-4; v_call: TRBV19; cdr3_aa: CASSFYTNLGEKLFF; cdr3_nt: TGTGCCAGTAGTTTCTACACCAACCTCGGCGAAAAACTGTTTTTT
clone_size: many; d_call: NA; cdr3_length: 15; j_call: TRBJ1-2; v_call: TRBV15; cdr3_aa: CATSRGEGVGYGYTF; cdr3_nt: TGTGCCACCAGCAGAGGAGAGGGGGTGGGCTATGGCTACACCTTC
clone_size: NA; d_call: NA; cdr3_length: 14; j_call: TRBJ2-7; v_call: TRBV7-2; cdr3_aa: CASSFKQNSYEQYF; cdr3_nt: TGTGCCAGCAGCTTCAAGCAGAACTCCTACGAGCAGTACTTC
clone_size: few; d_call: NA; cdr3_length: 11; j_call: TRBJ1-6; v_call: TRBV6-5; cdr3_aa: CASPHWSPLHF; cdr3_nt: TGTGCCAGCCCCCACTGGTCACCCCTCCACTTT